This T cell receptor beta chain is from a study of T cell responses to AZD1222 COVID-19 vaccine. Produced via immunoSEQ multiplex PCR; TCRdb's table is partial and in-frame only. Of 150,000 to 200,000 clones listed, over 80% are singletons. The CDR3 runs to 11 residues. From germline, CDR1 is KGHSH and CDR2 LQKENI. V lost 5 bases and J lost 2, with 4 bases in between. The receptor was isolated from an adult in good health. Material: peripheral blood, obtained on day 0 of AZD1222 vaccination. V is TRBV18 and J is TRBJ2-7; D remains ambiguous. CDR3 in DNA: TGTGCCAGCTCAACGACCTACGAGCAGTACTTC. Its protein product is CASSTTYEQYF.